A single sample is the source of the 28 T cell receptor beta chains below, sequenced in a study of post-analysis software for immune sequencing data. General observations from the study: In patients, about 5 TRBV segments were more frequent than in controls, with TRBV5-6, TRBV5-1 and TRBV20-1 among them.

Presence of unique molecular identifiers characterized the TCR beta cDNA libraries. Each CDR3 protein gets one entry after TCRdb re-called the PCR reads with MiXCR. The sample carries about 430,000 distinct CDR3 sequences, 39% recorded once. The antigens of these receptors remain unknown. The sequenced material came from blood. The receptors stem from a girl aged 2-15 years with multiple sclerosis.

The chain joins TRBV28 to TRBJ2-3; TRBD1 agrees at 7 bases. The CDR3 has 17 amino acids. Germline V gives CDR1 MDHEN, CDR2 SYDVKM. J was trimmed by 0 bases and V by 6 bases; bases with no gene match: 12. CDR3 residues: CASRRPLTGVSTDTQYF. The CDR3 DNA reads TGTGCCAGCAGACGACCCCTAACAGGGGTCAGCACAGATACGCAGTATTTT.

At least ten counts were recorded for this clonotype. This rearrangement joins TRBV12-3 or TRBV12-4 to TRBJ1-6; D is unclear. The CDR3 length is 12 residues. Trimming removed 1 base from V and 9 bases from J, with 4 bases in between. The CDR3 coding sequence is TGTGCCAGCAGTTTAGGGGGTTCACCCCTCCACTTT. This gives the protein CASSLGGSPLHF.

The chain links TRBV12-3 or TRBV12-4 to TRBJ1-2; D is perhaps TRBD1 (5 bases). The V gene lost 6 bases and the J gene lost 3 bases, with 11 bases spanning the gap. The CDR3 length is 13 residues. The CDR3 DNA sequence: TGTGCCAGCAGCCGGGACGCTTACTATGGCTACACCTTC. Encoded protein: CASSRDAYYGYTF.

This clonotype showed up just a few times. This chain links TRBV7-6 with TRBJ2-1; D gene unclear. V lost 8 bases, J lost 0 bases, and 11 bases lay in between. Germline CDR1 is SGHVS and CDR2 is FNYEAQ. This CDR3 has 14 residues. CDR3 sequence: CASDKLSSYNEQFF. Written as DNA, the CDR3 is TGTGCCAGCGACAAGCTAAGCTCCTACAATGAGCAGTTCTTC. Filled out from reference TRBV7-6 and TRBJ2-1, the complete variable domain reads GAGVSQSPRYKVTKRGQDVALRCDPISGHVSLYWYRQALGQGPEFLTYFNYEAQQDKSGLPNDRFSAERPEGSISTLTIQRTEQRDSAMYRCASDKLSSYNEQFFGPGTRLTVL.

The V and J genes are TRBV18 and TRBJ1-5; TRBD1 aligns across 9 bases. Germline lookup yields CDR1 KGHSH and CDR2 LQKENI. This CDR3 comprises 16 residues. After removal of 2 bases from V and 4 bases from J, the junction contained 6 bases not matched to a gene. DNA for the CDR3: TGTGCCAGCTCACCATCCCCCGGGACAGGGAATCAGCCCCAGCATTTT. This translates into CASSPSPGTGNQPQHF.

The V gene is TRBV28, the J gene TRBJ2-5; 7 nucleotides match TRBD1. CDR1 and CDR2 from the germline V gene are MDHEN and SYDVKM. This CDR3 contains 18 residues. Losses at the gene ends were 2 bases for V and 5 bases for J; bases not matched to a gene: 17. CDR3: CASSLKKGRGISGETQYF. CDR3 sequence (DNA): TGTGCCAGCAGTTTAAAAAAGGGCAGGGGGATTTCGGGGGAGACCCAGTACTTC.

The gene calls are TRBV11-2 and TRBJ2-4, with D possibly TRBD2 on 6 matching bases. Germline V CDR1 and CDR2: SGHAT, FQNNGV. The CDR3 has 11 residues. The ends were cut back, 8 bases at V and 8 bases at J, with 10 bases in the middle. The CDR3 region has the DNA TGTGCCAGCGGACGCGGGGACATTCAGTACTTC. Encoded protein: CASGRGDIQYF.

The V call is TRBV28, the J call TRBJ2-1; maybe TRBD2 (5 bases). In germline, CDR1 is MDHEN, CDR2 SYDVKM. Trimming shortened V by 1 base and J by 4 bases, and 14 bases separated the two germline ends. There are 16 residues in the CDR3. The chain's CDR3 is CASSLFVAGGYNEQFF. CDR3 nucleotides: TGTGCCAGCAGTTTATTCGTAGCAGGAGGTTACAATGAGCAGTTCTTC.

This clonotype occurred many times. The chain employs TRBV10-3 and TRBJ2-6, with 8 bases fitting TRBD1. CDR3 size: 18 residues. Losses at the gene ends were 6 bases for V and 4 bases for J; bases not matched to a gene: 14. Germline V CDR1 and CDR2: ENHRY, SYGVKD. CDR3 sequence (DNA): TGTGCCATCAGCAGACAGGGGTTATCTGGTGTGGGGGCCAACGTCCTGACTTTC. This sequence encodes CAISRQGLSGVGANVLTF.

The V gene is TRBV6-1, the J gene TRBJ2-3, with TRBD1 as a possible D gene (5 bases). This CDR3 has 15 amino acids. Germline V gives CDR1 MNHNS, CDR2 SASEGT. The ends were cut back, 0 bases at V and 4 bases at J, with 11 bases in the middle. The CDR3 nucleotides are TGTGCCAGCAGTGAAGCCGGCAGGGTCCCAGATACGCAGTATTTT. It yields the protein CASSEAGRVPDTQYF.

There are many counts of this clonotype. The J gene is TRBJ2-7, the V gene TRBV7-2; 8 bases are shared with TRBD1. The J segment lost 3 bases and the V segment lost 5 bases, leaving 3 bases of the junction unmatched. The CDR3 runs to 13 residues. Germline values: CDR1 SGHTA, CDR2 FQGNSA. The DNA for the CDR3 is TGTGCCAGCAGCGGACAGGGATTCTACGAGCAGTACTTC. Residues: CASSGQGFYEQYF. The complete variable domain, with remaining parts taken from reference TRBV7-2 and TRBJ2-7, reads GAGVSQSPSNKVTEKGKDVELRCDPISGHTALYWYRQSLGQGLEFLIYFQGNSAPDKSGLPSDRFSAERTGGSVSTLTIQRTQQEDSAVYLCASSGQGFYEQYFGPGTRLTVT.

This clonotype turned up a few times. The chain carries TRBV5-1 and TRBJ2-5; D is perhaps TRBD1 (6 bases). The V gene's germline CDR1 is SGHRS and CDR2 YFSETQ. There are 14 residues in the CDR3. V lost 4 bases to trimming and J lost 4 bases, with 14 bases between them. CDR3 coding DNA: TGCGCCAGCAGCCCCGGGACACTGGGAGAGACCCAGTACTTC. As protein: CASSPGTLGETQYF.

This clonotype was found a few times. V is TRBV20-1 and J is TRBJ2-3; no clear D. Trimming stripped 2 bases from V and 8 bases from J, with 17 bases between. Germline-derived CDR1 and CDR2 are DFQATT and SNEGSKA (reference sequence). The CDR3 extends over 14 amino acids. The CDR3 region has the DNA TGCAGTGCTAGAATCACGAAGGACGCCGGTACGCAGTATTTT. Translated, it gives CSARITKDAGTQYF.

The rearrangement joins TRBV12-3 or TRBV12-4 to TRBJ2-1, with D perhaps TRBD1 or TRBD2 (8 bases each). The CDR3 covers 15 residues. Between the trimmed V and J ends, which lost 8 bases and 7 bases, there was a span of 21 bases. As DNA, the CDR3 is TGTGCCAGCGCGGGAGGATGGACAGGGAAAAATGAGCAGTTCTTC. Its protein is CASAGGWTGKNEQFF.

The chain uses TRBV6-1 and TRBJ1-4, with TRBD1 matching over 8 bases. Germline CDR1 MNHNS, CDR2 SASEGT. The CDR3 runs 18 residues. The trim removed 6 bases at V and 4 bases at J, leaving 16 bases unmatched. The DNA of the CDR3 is TGTGCCAGCAGCTTGACAGGGGCCCCCGCGGGGTATAATGAAAAACTGTTTTTT. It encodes CASSLTGAPAGYNEKLFF.

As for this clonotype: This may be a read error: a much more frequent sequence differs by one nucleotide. The CDR3 spells CASRPQETQYF. The CDR3 DNA is TGTGCCAGCAGACCCCAAGAGACCCAGTACTTC. The chain is built from TRBV2 and TRBJ2-5; D gene uncertain. Trimming took 6 bases from V and 1 from J, leaving 3 bases between them. This CDR3 is built from 11 residues. Germline loops: CDR1 SNHLY, CDR2 FYNNEI. Variable domain in full (rest from reference TRBV2 and TRBJ2-5): EPEVTQTPSHQVTQMGQEVILRCVPISNHLYFYWYRQILGQKVEFLVSFYNNEISEKSEIFDDQFSVERPDGSNFTLKIRSTKLEDSAMYFCASRPQETQYFGPGTRLLVL.

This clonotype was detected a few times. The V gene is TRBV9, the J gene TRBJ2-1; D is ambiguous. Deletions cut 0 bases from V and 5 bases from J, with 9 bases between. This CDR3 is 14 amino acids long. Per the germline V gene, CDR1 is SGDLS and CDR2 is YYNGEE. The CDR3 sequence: CASSVELNDNEQFF. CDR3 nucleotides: TGTGCCAGCAGCGTAGAACTAAATGACAATGAGCAGTTCTTC.

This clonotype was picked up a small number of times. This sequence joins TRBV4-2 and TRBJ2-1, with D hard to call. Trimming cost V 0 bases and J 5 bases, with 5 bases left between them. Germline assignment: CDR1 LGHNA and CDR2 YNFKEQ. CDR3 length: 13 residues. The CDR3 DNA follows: TGTGCCAGCAGCCAAGACCATAACAATGAGCAGTTCTTC. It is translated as CASSQDHNNEQFF.

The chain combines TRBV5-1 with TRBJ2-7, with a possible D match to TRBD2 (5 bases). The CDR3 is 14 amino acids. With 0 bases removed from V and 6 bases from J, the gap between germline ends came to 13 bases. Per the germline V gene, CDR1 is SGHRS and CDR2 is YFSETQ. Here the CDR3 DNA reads TGCGCCAGCAGCTTGGAGTTTGGGAGAAGCGAGCAGTACTTC. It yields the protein CASSLEFGRSEQYF.

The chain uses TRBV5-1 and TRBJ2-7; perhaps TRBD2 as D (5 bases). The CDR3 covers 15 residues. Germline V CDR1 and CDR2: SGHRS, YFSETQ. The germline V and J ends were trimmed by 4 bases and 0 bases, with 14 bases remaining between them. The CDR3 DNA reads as TGCGCCAGCAGCAAAGGACTGGGCTTCTCCTACGAGCAGTACTTC. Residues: CASSKGLGFSYEQYF.

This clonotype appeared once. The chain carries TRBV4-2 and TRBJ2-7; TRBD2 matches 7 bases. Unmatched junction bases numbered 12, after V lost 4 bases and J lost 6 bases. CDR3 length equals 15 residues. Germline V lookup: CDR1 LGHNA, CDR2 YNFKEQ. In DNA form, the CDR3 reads TGTGCCAGCAGCCCGGTGGGACTGCGCGGGAGCGAGCAGTACTTC. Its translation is CASSPVGLRGSEQYF.

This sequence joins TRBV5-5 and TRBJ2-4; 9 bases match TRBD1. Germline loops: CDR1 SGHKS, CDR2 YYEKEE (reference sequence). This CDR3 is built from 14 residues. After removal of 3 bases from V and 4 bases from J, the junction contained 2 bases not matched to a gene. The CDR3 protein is CASSSGTGKNIQYF. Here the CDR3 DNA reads TGTGCCAGCAGCTCCGGGACAGGGAAAAACATTCAGTACTTC.

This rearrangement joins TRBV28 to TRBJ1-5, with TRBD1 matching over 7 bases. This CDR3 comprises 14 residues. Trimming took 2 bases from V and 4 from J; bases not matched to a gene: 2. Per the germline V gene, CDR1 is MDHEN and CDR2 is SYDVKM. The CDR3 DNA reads TGTGCCAGCAGTTTAACACAGGGGAATCAGCCCCAGCATTTT. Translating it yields CASSLTQGNQPQHF.

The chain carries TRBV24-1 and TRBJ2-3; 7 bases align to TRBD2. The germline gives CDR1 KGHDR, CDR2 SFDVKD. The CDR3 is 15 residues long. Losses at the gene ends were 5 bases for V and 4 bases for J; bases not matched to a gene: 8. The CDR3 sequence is CATSALGRAPDTQYF. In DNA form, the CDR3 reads TGTGCCACCAGTGCCTTGGGGAGGGCCCCAGATACGCAGTATTTT.

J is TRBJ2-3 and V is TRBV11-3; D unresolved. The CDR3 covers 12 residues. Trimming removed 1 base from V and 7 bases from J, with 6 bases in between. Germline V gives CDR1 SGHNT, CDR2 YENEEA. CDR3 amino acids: CASSLVPHTQYF. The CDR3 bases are TGTGCCAGCAGCTTAGTTCCGCATACGCAGTATTTT. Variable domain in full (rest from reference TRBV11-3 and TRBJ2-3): EAGVVQSPRYKIIEKKQPVAFWCNPISGHNTLYWYLQNLGQGPELLIRYENEEAVDDSQLPKDRFSAERLKGVDSTLKIQPAELGDSAVYLCASSLVPHTQYFGPGTRLTVL.

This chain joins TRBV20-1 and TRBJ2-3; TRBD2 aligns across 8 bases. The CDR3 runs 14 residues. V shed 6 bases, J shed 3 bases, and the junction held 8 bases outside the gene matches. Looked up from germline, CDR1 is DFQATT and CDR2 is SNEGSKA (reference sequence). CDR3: CSAVPGLGTDTQYF. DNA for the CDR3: TGCAGTGCCGTCCCGGGACTAGGGACAGATACGCAGTATTTT.

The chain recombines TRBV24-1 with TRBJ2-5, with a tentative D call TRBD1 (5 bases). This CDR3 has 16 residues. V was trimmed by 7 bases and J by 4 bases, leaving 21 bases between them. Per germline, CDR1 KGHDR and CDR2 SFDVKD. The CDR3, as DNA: TGTGCCACCAGCCGAGCAGAAGGGGCCTCGGTAGAGACCCAGTACTTC. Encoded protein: CATSRAEGASVETQYF.

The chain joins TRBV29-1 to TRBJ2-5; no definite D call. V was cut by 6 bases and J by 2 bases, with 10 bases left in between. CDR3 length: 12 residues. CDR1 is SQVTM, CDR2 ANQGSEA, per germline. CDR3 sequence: CSVGRFQETQYF. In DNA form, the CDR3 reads TGCAGCGTCGGACGGTTTCAAGAGACCCAGTACTTC. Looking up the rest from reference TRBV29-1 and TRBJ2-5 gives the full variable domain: SAVISQKPSRDICQRGTSLTIQCQVDSQVTMMFWYRQQPGQSLTLIATANQGSEATYESGFVIDKFPISRPNLTFSTLTVSNMSPEDSSIYLCSVGRFQETQYFGPGTRLLVL.